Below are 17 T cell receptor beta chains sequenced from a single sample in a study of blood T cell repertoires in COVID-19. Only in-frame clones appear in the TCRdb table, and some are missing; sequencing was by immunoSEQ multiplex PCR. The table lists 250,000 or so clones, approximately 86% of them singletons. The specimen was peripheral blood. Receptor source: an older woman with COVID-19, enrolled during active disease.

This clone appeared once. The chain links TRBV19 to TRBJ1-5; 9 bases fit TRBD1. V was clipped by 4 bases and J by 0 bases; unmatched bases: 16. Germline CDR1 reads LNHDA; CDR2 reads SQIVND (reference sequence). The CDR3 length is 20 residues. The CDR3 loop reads CASSTPGQGGPFYSNQPQHF. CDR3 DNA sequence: TGTGCCAGTAGTACACCGGGACAGGGCGGACCCTTCTATAGCAATCAGCCCCAGCATTTT.

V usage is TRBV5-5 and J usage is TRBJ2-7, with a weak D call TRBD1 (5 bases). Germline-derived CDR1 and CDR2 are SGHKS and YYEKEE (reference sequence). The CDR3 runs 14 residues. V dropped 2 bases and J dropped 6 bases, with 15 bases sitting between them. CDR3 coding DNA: TGTGCCAGCAGCTTCCCCCAGGGCATTGGCGAGCAGTACTTC. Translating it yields CASSFPQGIGEQYF.

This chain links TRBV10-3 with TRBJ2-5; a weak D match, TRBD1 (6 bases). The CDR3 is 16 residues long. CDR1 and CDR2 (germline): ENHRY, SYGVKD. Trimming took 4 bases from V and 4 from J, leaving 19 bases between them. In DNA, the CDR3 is TGTGCCATCAGTGGGGCCCCAGAACTAGGGGGAGAGACCCAGTACTTC. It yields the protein CAISGAPELGGETQYF.

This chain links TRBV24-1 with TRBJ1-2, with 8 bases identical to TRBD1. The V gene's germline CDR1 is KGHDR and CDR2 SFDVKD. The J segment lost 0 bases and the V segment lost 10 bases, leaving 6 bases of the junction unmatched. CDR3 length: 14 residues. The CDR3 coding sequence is TGTGCCACTAGGACAGGGACGTCTAACTATGGCTACACCTTC. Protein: CATRTGTSNYGYTF.

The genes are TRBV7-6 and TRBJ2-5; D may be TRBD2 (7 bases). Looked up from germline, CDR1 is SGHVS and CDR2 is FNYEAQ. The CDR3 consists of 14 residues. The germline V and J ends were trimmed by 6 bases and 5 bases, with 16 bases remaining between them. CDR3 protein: CASRVGGGAETQYF. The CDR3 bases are TGTGCCAGCAGGGTAGGGGGGGGAGCGGAGACCCAGTACTTC.

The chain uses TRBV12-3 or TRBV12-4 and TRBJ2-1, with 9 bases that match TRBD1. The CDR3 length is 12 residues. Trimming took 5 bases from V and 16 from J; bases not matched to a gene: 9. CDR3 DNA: TGTGCCAGCAGTAGGTCGACAGGGGGTAATTTCTTC. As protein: CASSRSTGGNFF.

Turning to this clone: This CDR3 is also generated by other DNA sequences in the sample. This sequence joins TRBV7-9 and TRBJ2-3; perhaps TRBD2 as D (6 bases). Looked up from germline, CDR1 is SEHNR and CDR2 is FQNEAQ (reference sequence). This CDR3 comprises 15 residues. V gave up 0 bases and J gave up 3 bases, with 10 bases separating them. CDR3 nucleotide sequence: TGTGCCAGCAGCTTAGCCGGGACTGGGACAGATACGCAGTATTTT. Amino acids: CASSLAGTGTDTQYF.

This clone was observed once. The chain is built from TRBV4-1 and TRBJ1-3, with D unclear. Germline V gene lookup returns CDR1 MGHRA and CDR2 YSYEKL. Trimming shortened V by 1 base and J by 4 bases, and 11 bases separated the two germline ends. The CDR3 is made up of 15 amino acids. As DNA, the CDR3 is TGCGCCAGCAGCCAAGTGGTGGGGAGGGGAAACACCATATATTTT. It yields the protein CASSQVVGRGNTIYF.

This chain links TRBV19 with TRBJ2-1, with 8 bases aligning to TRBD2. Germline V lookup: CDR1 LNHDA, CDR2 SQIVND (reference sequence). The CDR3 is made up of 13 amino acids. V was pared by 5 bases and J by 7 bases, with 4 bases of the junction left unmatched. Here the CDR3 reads CASSVGRGNEQFF. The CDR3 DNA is TGTGCCAGTAGTGTCGGGAGGGGGAATGAGCAGTTCTTC.

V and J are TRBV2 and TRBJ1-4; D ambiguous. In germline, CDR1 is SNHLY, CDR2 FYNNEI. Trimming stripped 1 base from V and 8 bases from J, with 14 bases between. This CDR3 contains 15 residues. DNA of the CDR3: TGTGCCAGCAGTGAAGTAGGGAGGCTGGAGGAAAAACTGTTTTTT. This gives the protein CASSEVGRLEEKLFF.

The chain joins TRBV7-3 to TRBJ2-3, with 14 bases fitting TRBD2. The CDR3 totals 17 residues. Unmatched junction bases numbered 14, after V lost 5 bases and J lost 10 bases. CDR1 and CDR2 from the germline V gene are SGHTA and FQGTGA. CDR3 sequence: CASSPRPGLAGDKAQYF. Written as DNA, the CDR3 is TGTGCCAGCAGCCCCCGCCCGGGACTAGCGGGAGATAAGGCGCAGTATTTT. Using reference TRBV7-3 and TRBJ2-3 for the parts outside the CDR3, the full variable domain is GAGVSQTPSNKVTEKGKYVELRCDPISGHTALYWYRQSLGQGPEFLIYFQGTGAADDSGLPNDRFFAVRPEGSVSTLKIQRTERGDSAVYLCASSPRPGLAGDKAQYFGPGTRLTVL.

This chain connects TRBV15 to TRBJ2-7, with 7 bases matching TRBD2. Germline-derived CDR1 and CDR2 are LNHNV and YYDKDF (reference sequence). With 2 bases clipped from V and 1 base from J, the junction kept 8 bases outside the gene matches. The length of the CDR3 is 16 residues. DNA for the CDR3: TGTGCCACCAGCAGAATGGGAGGGAGAGGATCCTACGAGCAGTACTTC. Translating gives CATSRMGGRGSYEQYF. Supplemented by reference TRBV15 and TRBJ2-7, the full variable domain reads DAMVIQNPRYQVTQFGKPVTLSCSQTLNHNVMYWYQQKSSQAPKLLFHYYDKDFNNEADTPDNFQSRRPNTSFCFLDIRSPGLGDTAMYLCATSRMGGRGSYEQYFGPGTRLTVT.

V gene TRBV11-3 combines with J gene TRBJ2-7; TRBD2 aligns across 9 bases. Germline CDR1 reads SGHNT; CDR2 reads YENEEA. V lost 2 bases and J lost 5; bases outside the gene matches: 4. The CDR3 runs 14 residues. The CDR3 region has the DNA TGTGCCAGCAGCTTACTAGCGGGGAGCGACGAGCAGTACTTC. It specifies CASSLLAGSDEQYF.

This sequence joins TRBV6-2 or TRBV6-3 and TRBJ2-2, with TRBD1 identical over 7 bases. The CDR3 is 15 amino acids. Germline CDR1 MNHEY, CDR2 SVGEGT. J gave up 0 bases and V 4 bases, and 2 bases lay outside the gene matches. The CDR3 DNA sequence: TGTGCCAGCAGTTGGGGACAGCCGAACACCGGGGAGCTGTTTTTT. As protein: CASSWGQPNTGELFF.

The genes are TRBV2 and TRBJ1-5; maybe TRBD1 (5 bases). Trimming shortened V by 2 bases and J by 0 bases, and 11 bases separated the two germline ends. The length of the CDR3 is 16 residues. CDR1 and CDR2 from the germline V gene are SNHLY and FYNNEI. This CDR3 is CASSERAGNSNQPQHF. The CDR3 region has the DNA TGTGCCAGCAGTGAACGGGCAGGGAATAGCAATCAGCCCCAGCATTTT.

CDR3 coding DNA: TGTGCCAGCAGTGATGTTTGGGCAAGTGGCTATGGCTACACCTTC. This codes for CASSDVWASGYGYTF. The rearrangement joins TRBV6-1 to TRBJ1-2; D is undetermined. The CDR3 spans 15 residues. V lost 3 bases and J 4 bases, leaving 15 bases between the germline ends. Per germline, CDR1 MNHNS and CDR2 SASEGT.

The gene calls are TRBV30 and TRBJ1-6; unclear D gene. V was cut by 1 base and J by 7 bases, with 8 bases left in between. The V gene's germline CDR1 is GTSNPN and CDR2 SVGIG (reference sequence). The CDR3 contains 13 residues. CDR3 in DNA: TGTGCCTGGAGTGGGGCCCTGAATTCACCCCTCCACTTT. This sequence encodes CAWSGALNSPLHF. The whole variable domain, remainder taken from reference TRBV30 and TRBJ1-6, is SQTIHQWPATLVQPVGSPLSLECTVEGTSNPNLYWYRQAAGRGLQLLFYSVGIGQISSEVPQNLSASRPQDRQFILSSKKLLLSDSGFYLCAWSGALNSPLHFGNGTRLTVT.